This entry lists 6 T cell receptor beta chains sequenced from one sample in a study of blood T cells in healthy people across ages (dated by TCRdb to the mid-2010s). The library was produced with 5' RACE. Sequenced using an Illumina HiSeq 2500. A second PCR of roughly 7 to 11 cycles was run with a J-beta primer mix and a sample-barcoded 5' primer. TCRdb trimmed the raw reads at Q25, called clones with MiXCR and kept productive beta chains. Rows with one shared CDR3 protein collapse into an entry with the most common genes and DNA. For this sample the table gives more than 650,000 distinct CDR3 sequences, of which 20% to 25% were detected only once. The top ten constitute 22% of the sample. Sample: blood. The receptors were sampled from a man between 65 and 85 years old in good health.

A few counts support this clonotype. The chain is built from TRBV4-1 and TRBJ2-3; a possible D gene is TRBD2 (6 bases). CDR3 length: 16 amino acids. Germline CDR1 reads MGHRA; CDR2 reads YSYEKL. The V and J ends lost 6 bases and 2 bases respectively, with 18 bases between them. The DNA of the CDR3 is TGCGCCAGCAGTCTCACCCGGGACTCCAACACAGATACGCAGTATTTT. Its translation is CASSLTRDSNTDTQYF.

The rearrangement uses TRBV11-1 and TRBJ2-1; a possible D gene is TRBD1 (5 bases). CDR1 is SGHAT, CDR2 FQDESV, per germline (reference sequence). The length of the CDR3 is 16 residues. With 3 bases removed from V and 0 bases from J, the gap between germline ends came to 12 bases. The CDR3 region has the DNA TGTGCCAGCAGCTTGTACAGGCCGTTCTCCTACAATGAGCAGTTCTTC. Amino acids: CASSLYRPFSYNEQFF.

This clonotype came up many times. The chain employs TRBV7-9 and TRBJ1-4; TRBD1 matches 8 bases. J lost 7 bases, V lost 2 bases, and 6 bases had no gene match. CDR3 size: 15 residues. CDR1 is SEHNR and CDR2 is FQNEAQ in the germline V gene (reference sequence). CDR3: CASSLSGGNSEKLFF. In DNA form, the CDR3 reads TGTGCCAGCAGCTTATCAGGGGGCAATAGTGAAAAACTGTTTTTT.

This clonotype has only a few counts. The rearrangement links TRBV6-5 to TRBJ2-3, with 10 bases fitting TRBD2. The CDR3 extends over 17 amino acids. The V segment lost 2 bases and the J segment 6 bases; nucleotides outside the gene matches: 11. Germline loops: CDR1 MNHEY, CDR2 SVGAGI. The CDR3 sequence is CASSYSPASGSWDTQYF. In DNA, the CDR3 is TGTGCCAGCAGTTACAGTCCTGCTAGCGGGAGTTGGGATACGCAGTATTTT.

This clonotype was detected only a few times. V is TRBV6-6 and J is TRBJ2-3; 8 bases are a match to TRBD2. The CDR3 sequence is 17 residues long. Germline loops: CDR1 MNHNY, CDR2 SVGAGI (reference sequence). V lost 2 bases, J lost 2 bases, and 9 bases stayed unmatched. The CDR3 is CASSYELGGGNTDTQYF. CDR3 nucleotides: TGTGCCAGCAGTTACGAACTCGGGGGGGGAAACACAGATACGCAGTATTTT.

The chain has TRBV11-2 and TRBJ1-1; D might be TRBD1 (5 bases). The CDR3 length is 16 residues. CDR1 is SGHAT, CDR2 FQNNGV, per germline. The V gene lost 5 bases and the J gene lost 4 bases, with 20 bases spanning the gap. The CDR3 protein is CASSPFGGREGTEAFF. The CDR3 nucleotides are TGTGCCAGCAGCCCCTTTGGTGGCAGGGAGGGCACTGAAGCTTTCTTT.